This T cell receptor (beta chain) was observed in a study of T cell responses to AZD1222 COVID-19 vaccine. With V trimmed by 7 bases and J by 3 bases, 4 bases remained unmatched. The CDR3 extends over 13 amino acids. Sequencing was performed with immunoSEQ multiplex PCR; in TCRdb, only in-frame clones are kept and a portion is missing. The sample carries 150,000 to 160,000 clones, about nine tenths recorded once. The chain recombines TRBV12-3 or TRBV12-4 with TRBJ2-7; 9 bases align to TRBD1. The origin of this receptor is an adult in good health. This specimen was peripheral blood, taken on day 0 of AZD1222 vaccination. The CDR3 DNA follows: TGTGCCAGCAACCCGACAGGGGGCTACGAGCAGTACTTC. It encodes CASNPTGGYEQYF.